These T cell receptor beta chains were read from a single sample in a study of CD8 T cells in ankylosing spondylitis. TCRdb reprocessed the 5' RACE reads with MiXCR, giving one entry per CDR3 protein. The sample consists of around 250,000 distinct CDR3 sequences, approximately 30% of them appearing once. Input material: blood, either unsorted or a sorted T cell fraction (not recorded which). These TCRs come from a male donor with ankylosing spondylitis or in good health (not recorded which). The CDR3 runs from the conserved cysteine through the conserved F or W. A D gene is named only where the DNA matches it firmly. Size is omitted from some rows. Given values are once, few, many or a class for expanded clones.

cdr3_length	v_call	d_call	j_call	clone_size	cdr3_aa	cdr3_nt
16	TRBV6-5	TRBD1	TRBJ2-1	few	CASSYSPGQGNNEQFF	TGTGCCAGCAGTTACTCCCCAGGACAGGGAAACAATGAGCAGTTCTTC
14	TRBV6-5	.	TRBJ1-1	few	CASSSGRGSTEAFF	TGTGCCAGCAGTTCGGGAAGGGGTTCCACTGAAGCTTTCTTT
14	TRBV9	TRBD1	TRBJ2-5	.	CASSVGTGRETQYF	TGTGCCAGCAGCGTAGGGACAGGGCGGGAGACCCAGTACTTC
15	TRBV20-1	.	TRBJ2-3	few	CSAGGGRHGTDTQYF	TGCAGTGCTGGAGGAGGGAGGCACGGCACAGATACGCAGTATTTT
16	TRBV15	.	TRBJ1-1	.	CATSRVSWGVNTEAFF	TGTGCCACCAGCAGAGTATCTTGGGGGGTTAACACTGAAGCTTTCTTT
14	TRBV12-3/TRBV12-4	.	TRBJ1-1	once	CASREGGGNTEAFF	TGTGCCAGCCGGGAGGGTGGGGGGAACACTGAAGCTTTCTTT
13	TRBV20-1	.	TRBJ1-1	.	CSAKGPGNTEAFF	TGCAGTGCGAAGGGTCCAGGGAACACTGAAGCTTTCTTT
14	TRBV7-2	TRBD1	TRBJ1-1	few	CASSLTGEDTEAFF	TGTGCCAGCAGCTTGACAGGGGAGGACACTGAAGCTTTCTTT
11	TRBV20-1	.	TRBJ2-5	.	CSAHWQETQYF	TGCAGTGCCCACTGGCAAGAGACCCAGTACTTC
14	TRBV5-6	.	TRBJ1-2	few	CASSPGTLRTGYTF	TGTGCCAGCAGCCCCGGGACCCTCAGGACCGGCTACACCTTC
13	TRBV7-6	.	TRBJ2-5	few	CASSLGMQETQYF	TGTGCCAGCAGCTTAGGGATGCAAGAGACCCAGTACTTC
13	TRBV6-5	.	TRBJ1-2	.	CASSWDGNYGYTF	TGTGCCAGCAGTTGGGACGGGAACTATGGCTACACCTTC
14	TRBV5-8	.	TRBJ2-7	.	CATGPRGYSYEQYF	TGTGCCACCGGCCCGAGAGGGTACTCCTACGAGCAGTACTTC
14	TRBV6-1	TRBD1	TRBJ1-1	.	CASSPQGAATEAFF	TGTGCCAGCAGCCCACAGGGGGCGGCCACTGAAGCTTTCTTT
13	TRBV4-1	TRBD1	TRBJ1-2	.	CASSRQGDYGYTF	TGCGCCAGCAGCCGTCAGGGGGACTATGGCTACACCTTC
17	TRBV6-5	TRBD2	TRBJ2-3	many	CASSSLLAGVTYGTQYF	TGTGCCAGCAGTTCCCTACTAGCGGGGGTTACCTACGGTACGCAGTATTTT
11	TRBV20-1	.	TRBJ2-1	.	CSARVATEQFF	TGCAGTGCTAGAGTAGCGACGGAGCAGTTCTTC
14	TRBV12-3/TRBV12-4	.	TRBJ1-2	few	CASSLARLGSGYTF	TGTGCCAGCAGTTTAGCCCGCCTAGGGTCTGGCTACACCTTC
13	TRBV29-1	TRBD1	TRBJ1-5	.	CRDQGQTNQPQHF	TGCAGAGACCAGGGACAGACAAATCAGCCCCAGCATTTT
17	TRBV20-1	TRBD1	TRBJ1-5	.	CSARDYTGGKGNQPQHF	TGCAGTGCTAGAGATTATACAGGGGGAAAGGGAAATCAGCCCCAGCATTTT
14	TRBV5-5	.	TRBJ1-5	few	CASALGDSNQPQHF	TGTGCCAGCGCCCTCGGAGATAGCAATCAGCCCCAGCATTTT
17	TRBV6-5	TRBD1	TRBJ1-1	.	CASSNTQPDRGYTEAFF	TGTGCCAGCAGTAACACACAACCGGACAGGGGGTACACTGAAGCTTTCTTT
14	TRBV20-1	.	TRBJ1-1	.	CSARDPDRNTEAFF	TGCAGTGCTAGAGACCCGGACAGAAACACTGAAGCTTTCTTT
15	TRBV5-4	TRBD2	TRBJ2-5	.	CASSFRSGGPETQYF	TGTGCCAGCAGCTTTAGGAGCGGGGGGCCGGAGACCCAGTACTTC
15	TRBV5-1	.	TRBJ2-7	few	CASSLGGFGPYEQYF	TGCGCCAGCAGCTTGGGAGGGTTTGGGCCTTACGAGCAGTACTTC
15	TRBV9	.	TRBJ2-7	.	CASSLRQKSGEEQYF	TGTGCCAGCAGCCTCCGACAGAAATCAGGAGAAGAGCAGTACTTC
16	TRBV20-1	TRBD2	TRBJ2-3	.	CSARDSASGGLDTQYF	TGCAGTGCTAGAGATTCGGCTAGCGGGGGTTTAGATACGCAGTATTTT
13	TRBV5-6	.	TRBJ2-1	.	CASSLWVIDEQFF	TGTGCCAGCAGCTTATGGGTTATAGATGAGCAGTTCTTC
15	TRBV11-2	.	TRBJ2-7	.	CASSWVAGLSYEQYF	TGTGCCAGCAGCTGGGTTGCGGGGCTTTCCTACGAGCAGTACTTC
13	TRBV5-1	.	TRBJ2-3	once	CASKPTLADTQYF	TGCGCCAGCAAACCGACACTCGCAGATACGCAGTATTTT
12	TRBV12-3/TRBV12-4	.	TRBJ1-1	few	CASRADVSEAFF	TGTGCCAGCAGGGCCGACGTCTCTGAAGCTTTCTTT
16	TRBV20-1	.	TRBJ1-1	.	CSARDPRVGKNTEAFF	TGCAGTGCTAGAGATCCGAGGGTGGGGAAGAACACTGAAGCTTTCTTT
13	TRBV3-1	.	TRBJ2-5	.	CASSPRGYETQYF	TGTGCCAGCAGCCCGAGGGGGTACGAGACCCAGTACTTC
17	TRBV9	.	TRBJ2-3	.	CASSVTSDSHLTDTQYF	TGTGCCAGCAGCGTAACCTCGGACAGCCATCTCACAGATACGCAGTATTTT
13	TRBV20-1	TRBD2	TRBJ2-1	.	CSAPKVGGDEQFF	TGCAGTGCTCCCAAGGTCGGGGGGGATGAGCAGTTCTTC
15	TRBV7-9	.	TRBJ2-5	.	CASSPSHLGAETQYF	TGTGCCAGCAGCCCGTCTCATCTGGGGGCAGAGACCCAGTACTTC
14	TRBV12-3/TRBV12-4	.	TRBJ1-2	few	CASSFLGAPYGYTF	TGTGCCAGCAGTTTTCTGGGCGCACCCTATGGCTACACCTTC
12	TRBV20-1	.	TRBJ2-1	.	CSVMPLANEQFF	TGCAGCGTCATGCCACTAGCCAATGAGCAGTTCTTC
14	TRBV28	TRBD1	TRBJ2-7	.	CASSAGTGGYEQYF	TGTGCCAGCAGTGCCGGGACAGGCGGGTACGAGCAGTACTTC
14	TRBV20-1	TRBD2	TRBJ2-3	.	CSARDRLAGQREYF	TGCAGTGCTAGAGACCGACTAGCGGGCCAGCGGGAGTATTTT
15	TRBV10-3	.	TRBJ2-7	.	CAISESPTPSYEQYF	TGTGCCATCAGTGAGTCGCCAACCCCCTCCTACGAGCAGTACTTC
16	TRBV20-1	.	TRBJ1-5	few	CSAREPSGQGNQPQHF	TGCAGTGCTAGGGAACCCTCCGGGCAGGGCAATCAGCCCCAGCATTTT
13	TRBV7-2	TRBD1	TRBJ2-7	few	CASSRQGAYEQYF	TGTGCCAGCAGCCGACAGGGGGCCTACGAGCAGTACTTC
15	TRBV12-3/TRBV12-4	.	TRBJ2-7	few	CASSFSGRARREQYF	TGTGCCAGCAGTTTTAGTGGCAGGGCTAGACGAGAACAGTACTTC
14	TRBV7-2	.	TRBJ1-4	.	CASSAQPGWEKLFF	TGTGCCAGCAGCGCCCAGCCAGGGTGGGAAAAACTGTTTTTT